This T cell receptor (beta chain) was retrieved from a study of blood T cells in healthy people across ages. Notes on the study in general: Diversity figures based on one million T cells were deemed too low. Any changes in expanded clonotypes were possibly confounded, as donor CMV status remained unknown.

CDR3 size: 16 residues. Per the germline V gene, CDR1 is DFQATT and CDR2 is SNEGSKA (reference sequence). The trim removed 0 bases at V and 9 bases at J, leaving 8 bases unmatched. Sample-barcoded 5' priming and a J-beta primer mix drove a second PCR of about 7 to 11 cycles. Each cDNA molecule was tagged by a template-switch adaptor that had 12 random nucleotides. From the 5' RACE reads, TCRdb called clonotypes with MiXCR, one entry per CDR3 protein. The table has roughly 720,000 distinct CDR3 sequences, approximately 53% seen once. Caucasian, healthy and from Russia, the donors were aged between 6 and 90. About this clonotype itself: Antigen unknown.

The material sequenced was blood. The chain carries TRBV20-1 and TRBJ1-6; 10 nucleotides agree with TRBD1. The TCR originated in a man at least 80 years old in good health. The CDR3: CSARDRQGAVGSPLHF. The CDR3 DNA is TGCAGTGCTAGAGATCGACAGGGGGCAGTAGGTTCACCCCTCCACTTT.